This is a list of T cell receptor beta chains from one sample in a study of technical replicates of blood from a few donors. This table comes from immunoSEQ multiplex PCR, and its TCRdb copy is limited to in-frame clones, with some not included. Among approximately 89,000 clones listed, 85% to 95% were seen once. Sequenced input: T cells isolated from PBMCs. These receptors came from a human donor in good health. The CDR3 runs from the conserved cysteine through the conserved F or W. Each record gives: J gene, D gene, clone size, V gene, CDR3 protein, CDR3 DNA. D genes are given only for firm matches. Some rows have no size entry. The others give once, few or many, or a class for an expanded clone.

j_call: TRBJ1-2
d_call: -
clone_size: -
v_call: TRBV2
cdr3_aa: CASMEGMGFYGYTF
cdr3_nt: TGTGCCAGCATGGAGGGTATGGGTTTTTATGGCTACACCTTC

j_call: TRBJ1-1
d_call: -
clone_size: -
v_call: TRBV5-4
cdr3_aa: CASSFGQYTEAFF
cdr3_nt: TGTGCCAGCAGCTTCGGACAGTACACTGAAGCTTTCTTT

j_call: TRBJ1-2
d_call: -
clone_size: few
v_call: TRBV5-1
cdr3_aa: CASSLGGGYGYTF
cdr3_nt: TGCGCCAGCAGCTTGGGAGGGGGCTATGGCTACACCTTC

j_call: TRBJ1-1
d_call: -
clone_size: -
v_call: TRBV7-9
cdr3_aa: CASSLNGANTEAFF
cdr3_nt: TGTGCCAGCAGCTTAAATGGGGCGAACACTGAAGCTTTCTTT

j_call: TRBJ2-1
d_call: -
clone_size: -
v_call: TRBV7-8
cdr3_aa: CASSSLAGYVDEQFF
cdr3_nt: TGTGCCAGCAGTTCATTGGCAGGTTACGTCGATGAGCAGTTCTTC

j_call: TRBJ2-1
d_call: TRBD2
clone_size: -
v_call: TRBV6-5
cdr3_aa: CASTPGGIRYEQFF
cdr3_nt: TGTGCCAGTACCCCGGGGGGGATTCGCTATGAGCAGTTCTTC

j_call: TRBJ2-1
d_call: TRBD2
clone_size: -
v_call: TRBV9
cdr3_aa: CASSVRSTSLNEQFF
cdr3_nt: TGTGCCAGCAGCGTACGGTCGACTAGCCTCAATGAGCAGTTCTTC

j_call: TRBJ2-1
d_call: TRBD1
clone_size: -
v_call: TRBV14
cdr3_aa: CASSQGWGQRSSYNEQFF
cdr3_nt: TGTGCCAGCAGCCAAGGTTGGGGACAGCGAAGCTCCTACAATGAGCAGTTCTTC

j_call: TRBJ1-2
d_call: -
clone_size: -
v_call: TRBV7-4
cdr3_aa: CASSLEARRNYGYTF
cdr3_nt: TGTGCCAGCAGCTTAGAAGCGAGACGAAACTATGGCTACACCTTC

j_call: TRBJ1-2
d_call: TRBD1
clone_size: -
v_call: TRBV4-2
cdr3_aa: CASSQDQGRGQDYGYTF
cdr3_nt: TGTGCCAGCAGCCAAGATCAAGGCAGGGGGCAAGACTATGGCTACACCTTC

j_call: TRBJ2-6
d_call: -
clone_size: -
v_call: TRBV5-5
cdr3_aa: CASSPTGSSGANVLTF
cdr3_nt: TGTGCCAGCAGCCCCACCGGTTCCTCTGGGGCCAACGTCCTGACTTTC

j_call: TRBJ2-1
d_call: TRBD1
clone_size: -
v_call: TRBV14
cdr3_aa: CASSHLQGATSSYEQFF
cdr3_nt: TGTGCCAGCAGCCATCTACAGGGGGCTACGTCCTCGTATGAGCAGTTCTTC

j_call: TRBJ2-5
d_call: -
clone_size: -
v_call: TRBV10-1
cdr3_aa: CASSDPGQETQYF
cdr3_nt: TGCGCCAGCAGTGACCCAGGGCAAGAGACCCAGTACTTC

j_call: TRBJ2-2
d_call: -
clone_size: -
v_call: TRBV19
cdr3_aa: CASSIDSSTGELFF
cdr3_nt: TGTGCCAGTAGTATAGACTCTAGCACCGGGGAGCTGTTTTTT

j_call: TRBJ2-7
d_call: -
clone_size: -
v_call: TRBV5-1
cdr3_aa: CASSLFPDEQYF
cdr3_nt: TGCGCCAGCAGCTTGTTCCCTGACGAGCAGTACTTC

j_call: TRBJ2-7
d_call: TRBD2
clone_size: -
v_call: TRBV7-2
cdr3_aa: CASSSGTSREQYF
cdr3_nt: TGTGCCAGCAGCTCCGGGACTAGTCGCGAGCAGTACTTC

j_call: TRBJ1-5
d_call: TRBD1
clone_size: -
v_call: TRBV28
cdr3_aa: CASSRGQAPQPQHF
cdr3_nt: TGTGCCAGCAGTAGGGGACAGGCCCCTCAGCCCCAGCATTTT

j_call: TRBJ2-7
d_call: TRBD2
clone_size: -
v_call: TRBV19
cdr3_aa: CASSILAGGSYEQYF
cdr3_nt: TGTGCCAGTAGTATATTAGCGGGAGGCTCCTACGAGCAGTACTTC

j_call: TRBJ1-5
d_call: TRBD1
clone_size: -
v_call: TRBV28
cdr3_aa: CASRGRLDRVRQPQHF
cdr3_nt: TGTGCCAGCAGGGGTAGATTGGACAGGGTGCGTCAGCCCCAGCATTTT